The 26 T cell receptor beta chains listed next were all sequenced from one sample in a study of blood T cell repertoires in COVID-19 (dated by TCRdb to the early 2020s). Library construction relied on the immunoSEQ multiplex PCR assay. The table comes from immuneACCESS by way of TCRdb, which keeps in-frame sequences with V and J called. Part of the clones is missing from these tables; in studies checked, under half for an unresolved V gene and the rest for unknown reasons. This sample holds around 190,000 clones; around 83% were observed only once. The ten largest clonotypes hold approximately 1.5% of the sample. Material for sequencing was peripheral blood. The receptor set was obtained from a human donor in a cohort sampled during active COVID-19.

The V gene is TRBV6-5, the J gene TRBJ2-7; TRBD1 matches at 8 bases. Germline trimming cut 2 bases from V and 6 bases from J; bases unmatched to any gene: 3. Germline V lookup: CDR1 MNHEY, CDR2 SVGAGI. The CDR3 has 13 residues. The CDR3 bases are TGTGCCAGCAGTTACGGTACAGGGGGCGAGCAGTACTTC. It encodes CASSYGTGGEQYF.

This clone was detected only once. This chain links TRBV28 with TRBJ1-3; possibly TRBD1 for D (6 bases). The ends were cut back, 5 bases at V and 0 bases at J, with 8 bases in the middle. CDR3 length: 14 residues. CDR1 and CDR2 from the germline V gene are MDHEN and SYDVKM. This CDR3 reads CASSVTGSGNTIYF. The CDR3 DNA reads TGTGCCAGCAGTGTGACAGGCTCTGGAAACACCATATATTTT.

This chain uses TRBV5-4 with TRBJ1-2; 9 nucleotides agree with TRBD1. The ends lost 4 bases at V and 5 bases at J; junction bases unmatched: 3. This CDR3 has 13 amino acids. Germline lookup yields CDR1 SGHNT and CDR2 YYREEE (reference sequence). The CDR3 is CASSRDRAYGYTF. The CDR3 nucleotides are TGTGCCAGCAGCCGGGACAGGGCTTATGGCTACACCTTC.

The V call is TRBV12-2, the J call TRBJ1-1; whether TRBD1, the table's D call, matches the DNA was not checked. TRBV12-2 corresponds to a pseudogene. This CDR3 has 17 residues. Here the CDR3 DNA reads TGTGCAAGTCGCATGGACAGCCCCCTCGCCATGAACACTGAAGCTTTCTTT. This sequence encodes CASRMDSPLAMNTEAFF.

The rearrangement uses TRBV5-1 and TRBJ2-7, with TRBD1 identical over 8 bases. The V gene end was trimmed by 2 bases and the J gene end by 1 base; junction bases not matched to a gene: 8. CDR3 length equals 16 residues. Germline CDR1 is SGHRS and CDR2 is YFSETQ. The chain's CDR3 is CASSFASGTGSYEQYF. CDR3 coding DNA: TGCGCCAGCAGCTTCGCTTCCGGGACAGGATCCTACGAGCAGTACTTC.

This clone came up a few times. The CDR3 coding sequence is TGTGCCAGCAGTTATCGGGGAGTAAGGGAAAAACTGTTTTTT. Its protein is CASSYRGVREKLFF. This sequence joins TRBV6-5 and TRBJ1-4, with D unresolved. CDR3 length: 14 residues. The germline V gene encodes CDR1 MNHEY and CDR2 SVGAGI. V lost 3 bases to trimming and J lost 8 bases, with 13 bases between them.

The chain employs TRBV19 and TRBJ1-1; D is perhaps TRBD1 (6 bases). The V gene lost 4 bases and the J gene lost 7 bases, with 13 bases spanning the gap. The CDR3 loop spans 13 amino acids. Looked up from germline, CDR1 is LNHDA and CDR2 is SQIVND (reference sequence). The CDR3 region has the DNA TGTGCCAGTAGTACCGGGACAACATTTGAAGCTTTCTTT. This translates into CASSTGTTFEAFF. The full variable domain, completed using reference TRBV19 and TRBJ1-1, is DGGITQSPKYLFRKEGQNVTLSCEQNLNHDAMYWYRQDPGQGLRLIYYSQIVNDFQKGDIAEGYSVSREKKESFPLTVTSAQKNPTAFYLCASSTGTTFEAFFGQGTRLTVV.

The table lists this clone with a few counts. The chain links TRBV18 to TRBJ2-7; D is possibly TRBD1 (6 bases). This CDR3 has 14 amino acids. The V and J ends lost 3 bases and 2 bases respectively, with 11 bases between them. Germline assignment: CDR1 KGHSH and CDR2 LQKENI. CDR3 protein: CASSPGQFTYEQYF. CDR3 nucleotide sequence: TGTGCCAGCTCACCGGGACAATTCACCTACGAGCAGTACTTC.

The rearrangement links TRBV4-1 to TRBJ1-2, with 8 bases that match TRBD1. Germline CDR1 reads MGHRA; CDR2 reads YSYEKL. With V trimmed by 3 bases and J by 4 bases, 7 bases remained unmatched. This CDR3 has 15 residues. The CDR3 coding sequence is TGCGCCAGCAGCCAGGAGACAGGGGAAATCTATGGCTACACCTTC. Protein: CASSQETGEIYGYTF.

The chain links TRBV10-1 to TRBJ2-5; weak D call: TRBD2 (6 bases). Germline assignment: CDR1 WNHNN and CDR2 SYGVQD (reference sequence). The CDR3 runs 14 residues. V shed 0 bases and J shed 4 bases, with 9 bases lying between them. Here the CDR3 reads CASSESGGRETQYF. In DNA form, the CDR3 reads TGCGCCAGCAGTGAGTCGGGAGGAAGAGAGACCCAGTACTTC.

V and J are TRBV12-3 or TRBV12-4 and TRBJ1-1; no clear D. This CDR3 spans 11 amino acids. V lost 5 bases, J lost 6 bases, and 7 bases lay in between. This CDR3 is CASSPYPEAFF. The CDR3 coding sequence is TGTGCCAGCAGTCCCTATCCTGAAGCTTTCTTT.

The sample holds a few counts of this clone. The rearrangement links TRBV5-1 to TRBJ2-7; 9 bases are a match to TRBD2. Looked up from germline, CDR1 is SGHRS and CDR2 is YFSETQ. V gave up 3 bases and J gave up 6 bases; unmatched junction bases: 16. This CDR3 has 17 residues. CDR3 sequence (DNA): TGCGCCAGCAGCTCACTCGGGGCGGGAGGGTCTTCGGGCGAGCAGTACTTC. Translating gives CASSSLGAGGSSGEQYF.

This clone came up a few times. The chain employs TRBV9 and TRBJ1-6, with TRBD1 identical over 11 bases. Per germline, CDR1 SGDLS and CDR2 YYNGEE. This CDR3 is built from 15 residues. With V trimmed by 0 bases and J by 9 bases, 2 bases remained unmatched. The CDR3: CASSVAGQGGSPLHF. CDR3 coding DNA: TGTGCCAGCAGCGTAGCGGGACAGGGGGGTTCACCCCTCCACTTT.

The J gene is TRBJ2-2, the V gene TRBV7-3; perhaps TRBD2 as D (5 bases). Looked up from germline, CDR1 is SGHTA and CDR2 is FQGTGA. The CDR3 loop spans 14 amino acids. Deletions cut 2 bases from V and 7 bases from J, with 11 bases between. Written as DNA, the CDR3 is TGTGCCAGCAGCTTACCCTCCCGGGGCGGGGAGCTGTTTTTT. Its protein is CASSLPSRGGELFF.

This chain links TRBV29-1 with TRBJ1-2, with D maybe TRBD1 (6 bases). Trimming pared 5 bases from V and 7 bases from J, leaving 17 bases between. Germline lookup yields CDR1 SQVTM and CDR2 ANQGSEA. The CDR3 totals 13 residues. CDR3 residues: CSVRLAQGSGYTF. The CDR3 DNA reads as TGCAGCGTTAGGCTCGCACAGGGAAGTGGCTACACCTTC. Full variable domain (missing parts from reference TRBV29-1 and TRBJ1-2): SAVISQKPSRDICQRGTSLTIQCQVDSQVTMMFWYRQQPGQSLTLIATANQGSEATYESGFVIDKFPISRPNLTFSTLTVSNMSPEDSSIYLCSVRLAQGSGYTFGSGTRLTVV.

The CDR3 spells CASTQGGFGYTF. DNA of the CDR3: TGTGCCAGCACCCAGGGGGGCTTTGGCTACACCTTC. The chain combines TRBV6-5 with TRBJ1-2, with 7 bases aligning to TRBD1. V was pared by 7 bases and J by 7 bases, with 6 bases of the junction left unmatched. Germline V CDR1 and CDR2: MNHEY, SVGAGI. The CDR3 contains 12 residues.

The gene calls are TRBV7-2 and TRBJ2-1; D possibly corresponds to TRBD1 (5 bases). Germline values: CDR1 SGHTA, CDR2 FQGNSA. V was trimmed by 1 base and J by 3 bases, leaving 10 bases between them. The CDR3 runs 15 residues. The CDR3 here is CASSLGADIYNEQFF. The CDR3 DNA follows: TGTGCCAGCAGCTTAGGGGCGGACATCTACAATGAGCAGTTCTTC.

This rearrangement joins TRBV12-5 to TRBJ2-1; D call uncertain. CDR1 is LGHNT and CDR2 is FRNRAP in the germline V gene. V lost 2 bases and J lost 4, with 6 bases in between. CDR3 length: 13 amino acids. CDR3 bases: TGTGCTAGTGGTTTGACCGGGTACAATGAGCAGTTCTTC. Its translation is CASGLTGYNEQFF.

This chain joins TRBV6-2 or TRBV6-3 and TRBJ2-7; 8 nucleotides line up with TRBD2. The CDR3 is 14 amino acids. With V trimmed by 4 bases and J by 3 bases, 5 bases remained unmatched. The germline CDR1 and CDR2 sequences are MNHEY and SVGEGT. This CDR3 is CASSLAGTGYEQYF. DNA for the CDR3: TGTGCCAGCAGTTTAGCGGGAACGGGCTACGAGCAGTACTTC.

The rearrangement uses TRBV7-2 and TRBJ2-7, with D possibly matching TRBD2 (11 bases). With 5 bases removed from V and 4 bases from J, the gap between germline ends came to 27 bases. The germline V gene encodes CDR1 SGHTA and CDR2 FQGNSA. The CDR3 is 18 residues long. The CDR3, as DNA: TGTGCCAGCAGCAGAAGCCTAGCGGGAGGACAGGGGGAATACGAGCAGTACTTC. Protein: CASSRSLAGGQGEYEQYF.

The chain is built from TRBV30 and TRBJ1-4; 7 positions agree with TRBD1. Germline-derived CDR1 and CDR2 are GTSNPN and SVGIG (reference sequence). The CDR3 contains 13 residues. Losses at the gene ends were 4 bases for V and 7 bases for J; bases not matched to a gene: 6. CDR3 DNA: TGTGCCTGGAAGGAGGGGGCTATTGAAAAACTGTTTTTT. This codes for CAWKEGAIEKLFF.

The chain joins TRBV5-5 to TRBJ1-6; D may be TRBD1 (6 bases). The ends were cut back, 2 bases at V and 8 bases at J, with 14 bases in the middle. In germline, CDR1 is SGHKS, CDR2 YYEKEE (reference sequence). The CDR3 covers 15 residues. CDR3: CASSLSGTWDSPLHF. DNA for the CDR3: TGTGCCAGCAGCTTATCCGGGACATGGGATTCACCCCTCCACTTT.

The J gene is TRBJ2-7, the V gene TRBV18; D gene ambiguous. Germline CDR1 KGHSH, CDR2 LQKENI. The CDR3 is made up of 13 amino acids. Trimming took off 2 bases at V and 5 bases at J, with 10 bases between the two ends. For the CDR3, the DNA is TGTGCCAGCTCACCAGATAGTTTCCACGAGCAGTACTTC. Its protein is CASSPDSFHEQYF. Based on the CDR3 plus reference TRBV18 and TRBJ2-7, the full variable domain is NAGVMQNPRHLVRRRGQEARLRCSPMKGHSHVYWYRQLPEEGLKFMVYLQKENIIDESGMPKERFSAEFPKEGPSILRIQQVVRGDSAAYFCASSPDSFHEQYFGPGTRLTVT.

The J gene is TRBJ1-1, the V gene TRBV4-3; D not certain. In germline, CDR1 is LGHNA, CDR2 YSLEER. This CDR3 spans 14 amino acids. The ends were cut back, 0 bases at V and 3 bases at J, with 8 bases in the middle. Here the CDR3 reads CASSQENSHTEAFF. DNA for the CDR3: TGCGCCAGCAGCCAAGAGAACAGCCACACTGAAGCTTTCTTT.

The chain employs TRBV5-1 and TRBJ2-7, with 7 nucleotides matching TRBD2. Germline assignment: CDR1 SGHRS and CDR2 YFSETQ. The trim removed 4 bases at V and 4 bases at J, leaving 5 bases unmatched. This CDR3 has 13 residues. CDR3 amino acids: CASSHTSEYEQYF. The CDR3 nucleotides read TGCGCCAGCAGCCATACTAGCGAGTACGAGCAGTACTTC.

This chain uses TRBV19 with TRBJ2-5, with TRBD1 as a possible D gene (5 bases). The V gene's germline CDR1 is LNHDA and CDR2 SQIVND (reference sequence). The CDR3 totals 15 residues. The germline V and J ends were trimmed by 3 bases and 5 bases, with 16 bases remaining between them. CDR3 sequence: CASSIPLQGGETQYF. The CDR3 DNA reads as TGTGCCAGTAGTATCCCGCTGCAGGGCGGTGAGACCCAGTACTTC.